These 16 T cell receptor beta chains share one sample of origin, sequenced in a study of T cells in Graves' hyperthyroidism and ophthalmopathy. RNA transcripts were the template for amplifying TCR beta CDR3 regions. Using the HTBI primer set, a first-round RT-PCR was run on the TCR CDR3. TCRdb used MiXCR to reprocess the multiplex PCR reads, holding one entry per CDR3 protein. The sample carries about 350,000 distinct CDR3 sequences, roughly 20% recorded once. The sample taken for sequencing was blood. Receptor source: a woman in her thirties or forties with Graves' ophthalmopathy.

This clonotype was seen at least ten times. The V gene is TRBV28, the J gene TRBJ2-2, with 12 bases matching TRBD2. Trimming at V came to 8 bases and at J to 0 bases, leaving 7 bases not matched to a gene. This CDR3 region has 17 residues. Germline assignment: CDR1 MDHEN and CDR2 SYDVKM. This CDR3 is CASFQGLAGTNTGELFF. The CDR3, as DNA: TGTGCCAGCTTTCAAGGACTAGCGGGAACGAACACCGGGGAGCTGTTTTTT.

This clonotype was counted many times. The chain is built from TRBV14 and TRBJ1-1; D not certain. The CDR3 runs to 15 residues. In germline, CDR1 is SGHDN, CDR2 FVKESK. Trimming stripped 2 bases from V and 2 bases from J, with 12 bases between. For the CDR3, the DNA is TGTGCCAGCAGCCAACTCCTGGCGATAAACACTGAAGCTTTCTTT. This translates into CASSQLLAINTEAFF. The variable domain in full, with the rest retrieved from reference TRBV14 and TRBJ1-1, is EAGVTQFPSHSVIEKGQTVTLRCDPISGHDNLYWYRRVMGKEIKFLLHFVKESKQDESGMPNNRFLAERTGGTYSTLKVQPAELEDSGVYFCASSQLLAINTEAFFGQGTRLTVV.

In its sample, this clonotype was seen a few times. V is TRBV6-1 and J is TRBJ1-1; 7 nucleotides line up with TRBD1. The CDR3 runs 16 residues. Looked up from germline, CDR1 is MNHNS and CDR2 is SASEGT. V lost 5 bases to trimming and J lost 4 bases; unmatched junction nucleotides: 13. The CDR3 bases are TGTGCCAGCAGTCGCCGGGAGGGGGCGCGAGGCACTGAAGCTTTCTTT. Translated: CASSRREGARGTEAFF.

This chain connects TRBV11-2 to TRBJ1-1; TRBD1 matches at 7 bases. Germline V lookup: CDR1 SGHAT, CDR2 FQNNGV. V lost 0 bases and J lost 0; bases outside the gene matches: 16. The CDR3 consists of 20 residues. The CDR3 protein is CASSLDWRGTAQRLNTEAFF. CDR3 nucleotide sequence: TGTGCCAGCAGCTTAGATTGGCGGGGGACAGCCCAACGGTTGAACACTGAAGCTTTCTTT.

Notes on this clonotype: A much larger clone differs by one base, so this may be a read error. V usage is TRBV20-1 and J usage is TRBJ1-2; D is uncertain. CDR1 and CDR2 from the germline V gene are DFQATT and SNEGSKA (reference sequence). The V end was cut by 5 bases, the J end by 8 bases, with 12 bases between. The CDR3 spans 11 residues. The CDR3 loop reads CSAPVSGGYTF. The CDR3 nucleotides read TGCAGTGCTCCGGTCAGCGGAGGCTACACCTTC.

This clonotype has a handful of counts. Being one base from a much bigger clone, this may be a read error. This chain links TRBV7-2 with TRBJ2-7; D not certain. Germline CDR1 reads SGHTA; CDR2 reads FQGNSA. The CDR3 extends over 14 amino acids. The DNA of the CDR3 is TGTGCCAGCAGCTTAGTTCATAACTCCTACGGGCAGTACTTC. This encodes CASSLVHNSYGQYF.

Many counts were recorded for this clonotype. The V call is TRBV6-2 or TRBV6-3, the J call TRBJ1-1; D uncertain. The CDR3 covers 15 residues. Germline V gene sequence: CDR1 MNHEY, CDR2 SVGEGT. V was shortened by 8 bases and J by 0 bases, with 16 bases between the two germline ends. The CDR3 bases are TGTGCCAGCGGGTACAGACCGGATTTGAACACTGAAGCTTTCTTT. Protein sequence: CASGYRPDLNTEAFF.

This clonotype was picked up many times. The chain combines TRBV20-1 with TRBJ2-4, with D tentatively TRBD1 or TRBD2 (5 bases each). The V end was cut by 0 bases, the J end by 6 bases, with 15 bases between. The germline V gene has CDR1 DFQATT and CDR2 SNEGSKA (reference sequence). This CDR3 contains 15 residues. Written as DNA, the CDR3 is TGCAGTGCTAGAGAGTTTAGGGGCGGAGGAAACATTCAGTACTTC. Its protein product is CSAREFRGGGNIQYF.

Worth noting for this clonotype: This may be a read error: a much more frequent sequence differs by one nucleotide. The chain joins TRBV28 to TRBJ2-7; D is uncertain. V was shortened by 3 bases and J by 6 bases, with 12 bases between the two germline ends. CDR1 MDHEN and CDR2 SYDVKM come from the germline V gene. The CDR3 spans 13 residues. The CDR3 DNA reads as TGTGCCAGCAGTTTTAGTGGCGGTTCCGAGCAGTACTTC. Translation gives CASSFSGGSEQYF.

This clonotype was counted at least ten times. The chain is built from TRBV5-1 and TRBJ2-2, with D perhaps TRBD1 (6 bases). The germline V gene encodes CDR1 SGHRS and CDR2 YFSETQ. The CDR3 spans 14 residues. The germline V and J ends were trimmed by 7 bases and 0 bases, with 10 bases remaining between them. CDR3: CASRDNANTGELFF. CDR3 sequence (DNA): TGCGCCAGCCGGGACAACGCGAACACCGGGGAGCTGTTTTTT.

This clonotype has ten or more counts. The genes are TRBV29-1 and TRBJ1-2; D not certain. Per the germline V gene, CDR1 is SQVTM and CDR2 is ANQGSEA. CDR3 length: 14 amino acids. Trimming pared 4 bases from V and 4 bases from J, leaving 16 bases between. In DNA, the CDR3 is TGCAGCGTTGTCGGGAACGGAATCTTCTATGGCTACACCTTC. This codes for CSVVGNGIFYGYTF.

In nucleotides, the CDR3 is TGTGCCAGCAGTTTGCTAGAGGAGGGGAGAGAGACCCAGTACTTC. It specifies CASSLLEEGRETQYF. The chain carries TRBV28 and TRBJ2-5; a weak D match, TRBD2 (6 bases). With 3 bases removed from V and 4 bases from J, the gap between germline ends came to 15 bases. The CDR3 sequence is 15 residues long. From germline, CDR1 is MDHEN and CDR2 SYDVKM.

This clonotype was found many times. This rearrangement joins TRBV12-3 or TRBV12-4 to TRBJ1-1; D might be TRBD1 (5 bases). The V and J ends lost 3 bases and 1 base respectively, with 6 bases between them. The CDR3 totals 13 residues. CDR3 DNA: TGTGCCAGCAGTTTGCAGGGGAACACTGAAGCTTTCTTT. This encodes CASSLQGNTEAFF.

This clonotype occurred many times. The J gene is TRBJ2-1, the V gene TRBV18, with unresolved D. Germline assignment: CDR1 KGHSH and CDR2 LQKENI. Deletions cut 7 bases from V and 6 bases from J, with 13 bases between. The length of the CDR3 is 13 residues. CDR3 in amino acids: CASYRLPTNEQFF. CDR3 in DNA: TGTGCCAGCTACCGGCTCCCCACCAATGAGCAGTTCTTC.

This clonotype was detected many times. The rearrangement links TRBV28 to TRBJ1-1; TRBD1 matches 8 bases. The CDR3 has 16 residues. Trimming removed 6 bases from V and 3 bases from J; junction bases left unmatched: 12. CDR1 and CDR2 (germline): MDHEN, SYDVKM. The CDR3 DNA sequence: TGTGCCAGCAGGGAACCAGGGGGCCGTGGGGACACTGAAGCTTTCTTT. The encoded protein is CASREPGGRGDTEAFF.

Many counts were recorded for this clonotype. The CDR3 here is CSARDEEEAKNIQYF. The DNA of the CDR3 is TGCAGTGCTAGAGATGAGGAGGAAGCCAAAAACATTCAGTACTTC. The V gene is TRBV20-1, the J gene TRBJ2-4; TRBD2 is a possible D gene (5 bases). The CDR3 covers 15 residues. Germline V lookup: CDR1 DFQATT, CDR2 SNEGSKA (reference sequence). Trimming cost V 0 bases and J 0 bases, with 9 bases left between them.